Listed below are T cell receptor beta chains from one sample, sequenced in a study of blood T cell repertoires in COVID-19. Here immunoSEQ multiplex PCR was the method, and the copy in TCRdb shows in-frame clones only, minus some. Among 100,000 to 120,000 clones listed, about four fifths were seen once. Specimen: peripheral blood. These receptors were taken from a woman in her 70s with acute or convalescent COVID-19. Each CDR3 is given with its conserved first and last residue. Each record gives: clone size, D gene, J gene, CDR3 length, V gene, CDR3 protein, CDR3 DNA. The D gene is left open where the match is weak. Expanded clones are given a class, and other clones once, few, many or no size at all.

NA	TRBD1	TRBJ1-2	14	TRBV6-5	CASSSGTGWYGYTF	TGTGCCAGCAGTTCTGGGACAGGGTGGTATGGCTACACCTTC
NA	NA	TRBJ2-5	14	TRBV3-1/TRBV3-2	CASSQGAGKETQYF	TGTGCCAGCAGCCAGGGCGCAGGGAAAGAGACCCAGTACTTC
NA	NA	TRBJ1-2	14	TRBV5-1	CASRLLDRNYGYTF	TGCGCCAGCAGATTGCTGGACAGAAACTATGGCTACACCTTC
few	TRBD2	TRBJ2-7	15	TRBV7-8	CASSQSLAGVYEQYF	TGTGCCAGCAGTCAGAGTTTAGCGGGGGTCTACGAGCAGTACTTC
NA	NA	TRBJ2-3	18	TRBV27	CASSPRTEAGWGSDTQYF	TGTGCCAGCAGTCCCCGGACTGAGGCGGGGTGGGGATCAGATACGCAGTATTTT
NA	NA	TRBJ1-1	14	TRBV5-1	CASRLGALNTEAFF	TGCGCCAGCAGACTGGGGGCCCTGAACACTGAAGCTTTCTTT
NA	TRBD1	TRBJ1-6	19	TRBV5-4	CASSRGGGTGITYNSPLHF	TGTGCCAGCAGCCGCGGGGGCGGGACAGGGATAACCTATAATTCACCCCTCCACTTT
NA	TRBD1	TRBJ1-2	14	TRBV28	CATGLDRGHYGYTF	TGTGCCACCGGCTTGGACAGGGGGCATTATGGCTACACCTTC
NA	TRBD2	TRBJ2-7	17	TRBV18	CASSPLSPGLAVYEQYF	TGTGCCAGCTCACCACTAAGCCCCGGACTAGCGGTCTACGAGCAGTACTTC
once	NA	TRBJ2-7	12	TRBV9	CASSEQGDEQYF	TGTGCCAGCAGCGAACAGGGTGACGAGCAGTACTTC
NA	NA	TRBJ1-1	12	TRBV30	CAWGVGGTEAFF	TGTGCCTGGGGGGTCGGTGGCACTGAAGCTTTCTTT